This T cell receptor beta chain was obtained from a study of CXCR3-negative and CXCR3-positive naive CD8 T cells. Study observations and caveats: Comparison of naive CXCR3-negative and CXCR3-positive cells revealed similar TRBV-TRBJ usage, while memory cells differed.

With regard to this clonotype: The antigen is undetermined.

Carrying UMI labels, the TRB cDNA libraries were prepared through 5' RACE. Reprocessing the 5' RACE reads, TCRdb reports a single entry for every CDR3 protein and omits DNA. The listing contains under 50,000 distinct CDR3 sequences. Germline-derived CDR1 and CDR2 are SQVTM and ANQGSEA. The CDR3 is 14 residues long. The sample taken for sequencing was naive CXCR3- CD8+ T cells from blood. Subset meaning: CD45RO-CCR7+CD27+CD95- naive CD8+ T cells lacking CXCR3 (TNR3-). The chain recombines TRBV29-1 with TRBJ2-2; TCRdb's D call of TRBD1 is untestable without DNA. This TCR was sampled from a human donor in good health. Some clones in this sample may be carry-over from other donors' samples. CDR3 sequence: CSVLENGGNGELFF.